The rows below give T cell receptor beta chains drawn from one sample of a study of T cell changes during pregnancy in multiple sclerosis. Repertoires were generated with immunoSEQ multiplex PCR, while TCRdb's copy carries only in-frame clones and drops some. The sample shows fewer than 80,000 clones, 85% to 95% of them seen only once. The source was peripheral blood, collected in the third trimester of pregnancy. The receptor source for this set is a female donor in good health, enrolled as a control in a pregnancy study. CDR3s include the opening cysteine and the closing phenylalanine or tryptophan. Each record gives: J gene, D gene, V gene, clone size, CDR3 DNA, CDR3 protein. A D gene is named only where the DNA matches it firmly. Clone sizes are given selectively: once, few, many, or a class where the clone is expanded.

J gene: TRBJ1-2; D gene: -; V gene: TRBV11-3; clone size: -; CDR3 DNA: TGTGCCAGCAGCTTGTCTGGGGGGGATGGCTACACCTTC; CDR3 protein: CASSLSGGDGYTF
J gene: TRBJ1-3; D gene: -; V gene: TRBV10-3; clone size: once; CDR3 DNA: TGTGCCATCCAGGGCCCGGCGGCTGGAAACACCATATATTTT; CDR3 protein: CAIQGPAAGNTIYF
J gene: TRBJ1-5; D gene: -; V gene: TRBV5-1; clone size: -; CDR3 DNA: TGCGCCAGCAGCTTGGCACAAATCAATCAGCCCCAGCATTTT; CDR3 protein: CASSLAQINQPQHF
J gene: TRBJ1-6; D gene: -; V gene: TRBV28; clone size: -; CDR3 DNA: TGTGCCAGCAGTTTTGGGACTCTCACCCGTTATAATTCACCCCTCCACTTT; CDR3 protein: CASSFGTLTRYNSPLHF
J gene: TRBJ1-2; D gene: -; V gene: TRBV6-4; clone size: -; CDR3 DNA: TGTGCCAGCAGTCCCGGAGCTGTTGGGAACTATGGCTACACCTTC; CDR3 protein: CASSPGAVGNYGYTF
J gene: TRBJ2-7; D gene: -; V gene: TRBV7-2; clone size: -; CDR3 DNA: TGTGCCAGCAGCCCAGCTTGGCGGGGCTTCTACGAGCAGTACTTC; CDR3 protein: CASSPAWRGFYEQYF
J gene: TRBJ2-5; D gene: -; V gene: TRBV7-3; clone size: -; CDR3 DNA: TGTGCCAGCAGCTCCGGACAACAAGAGACCCAGTACTTC; CDR3 protein: CASSSGQQETQYF
J gene: TRBJ2-7; D gene: -; V gene: TRBV2; clone size: -; CDR3 DNA: TGTGCCATGCAGGGATTGGTCGGGTACTCCTACGAGCAGTACTTC; CDR3 protein: CAMQGLVGYSYEQYF
J gene: TRBJ2-2; D gene: -; V gene: TRBV7-2; clone size: -; CDR3 DNA: TGTGCCAGCAGCTTAGTATCGGGGAACACCGGGGAGCTGTTTTTT; CDR3 protein: CASSLVSGNTGELFF
J gene: TRBJ1-2; D gene: -; V gene: TRBV4-1; clone size: once; CDR3 DNA: TGCGCCAGCAGCTACGAGCGGACAGTAAACTATGGCTACACCTTC; CDR3 protein: CASSYERTVNYGYTF
J gene: TRBJ1-5; D gene: -; V gene: TRBV4-2; clone size: few; CDR3 DNA: TGTGCCAGCAGCCAAGACGGTCAGCCCCAGCATTTT; CDR3 protein: CASSQDGQPQHF
J gene: TRBJ2-7; D gene: -; V gene: TRBV28; clone size: -; CDR3 DNA: TGTGCCAGCAGTTTAGGCGGGACAGTAGCGACCGAGCAGTACTTC; CDR3 protein: CASSLGGTVATEQYF
J gene: TRBJ2-2; D gene: TRBD2; V gene: TRBV18; clone size: -; CDR3 DNA: TGTGCCAGCTCACCGCGGGACTATGGGAACACCGGGGAGCTGTTTTTT; CDR3 protein: CASSPRDYGNTGELFF
J gene: TRBJ1-2; D gene: TRBD1; V gene: TRBV6-5; clone size: once; CDR3 DNA: TGTGCCAGCAGTGGGGGGGACAGGGGCTATGGCTACACCTTC; CDR3 protein: CASSGGDRGYGYTF
J gene: TRBJ1-1; D gene: TRBD1; V gene: TRBV7-2; clone size: -; CDR3 DNA: TGTGCCAGCAGCTTAAAGGGGGCGCGGGGTGAAGCTTTCTTT; CDR3 protein: CASSLKGARGEAFF
J gene: TRBJ2-3; D gene: TRBD2; V gene: TRBV11-2; clone size: -; CDR3 DNA: TGTGCCAGCAGCTCCAGGGGACTAGCGGGGGGGCCGTCCACAGATACGCAGTATTTT; CDR3 protein: CASSSRGLAGGPSTDTQYF
J gene: TRBJ1-5; D gene: -; V gene: TRBV6-1; clone size: -; CDR3 DNA: TGTGCCAGCAGTGACCGGTACAGCAATCAGCCCCAGCATTTT; CDR3 protein: CASSDRYSNQPQHF
J gene: TRBJ1-5; D gene: TRBD1; V gene: TRBV28; clone size: -; CDR3 DNA: TGTGCCAGCAGCTCCGGGACAGCTTCCAATCAGCCCCAGCATTTT; CDR3 protein: CASSSGTASNQPQHF
J gene: TRBJ2-7; D gene: -; V gene: TRBV10-3; clone size: -; CDR3 DNA: TGTGCCATCAGTGAAGCGGAGGGCCGTCTCGACTACGAGCAGTACTTC; CDR3 protein: CAISEAEGRLDYEQYF
J gene: TRBJ2-5; D gene: -; V gene: TRBV27; clone size: -; CDR3 DNA: TGTGCCAGCAGTTTAAATAGCGCGTTCCCAGAGACCCAGTACTTC; CDR3 protein: CASSLNSAFPETQYF
J gene: TRBJ2-1; D gene: -; V gene: TRBV29-1; clone size: -; CDR3 DNA: TGCAGCGCCTGGGACACGTCCAACAATGAGCAGTTCTTC; CDR3 protein: CSAWDTSNNEQFF
J gene: TRBJ1-1; D gene: -; V gene: TRBV27; clone size: few; CDR3 DNA: TGTGCCAGCAGTTTATGGAGGTTCACTGAAGCTTTCTTT; CDR3 protein: CASSLWRFTEAFF
J gene: TRBJ2-5; D gene: -; V gene: TRBV7-2; clone size: -; CDR3 DNA: TGTGCCAGCAGCTTAGCGGGGGCCCAAACCCAGTACTTC; CDR3 protein: CASSLAGAQTQYF
J gene: TRBJ2-3; D gene: TRBD2; V gene: TRBV14; clone size: -; CDR3 DNA: TGTGCCAGCAGCCCCCGTCCTAGCGGAGGCACAGATACGCAGTATTTT; CDR3 protein: CASSPRPSGGTDTQYF
J gene: TRBJ1-2; D gene: -; V gene: TRBV27; clone size: -; CDR3 DNA: TGTGCCAGCAGTTCTACAGCCCAGCATGGCTACACCTTC; CDR3 protein: CASSSTAQHGYTF
J gene: TRBJ2-3; D gene: TRBD2; V gene: TRBV11-3; clone size: -; CDR3 DNA: TGTGCCAGCAGCACAGGGACTAGCGGGAGGGCCGACACGCAGTATTTT; CDR3 protein: CASSTGTSGRADTQYF
J gene: TRBJ1-2; D gene: TRBD1; V gene: TRBV7-2; clone size: -; CDR3 DNA: TGTGCCAGCAGCTTAGAATTGACAGGGGGCCTAACTAACTATGGCTACACCTTC; CDR3 protein: CASSLELTGGLTNYGYTF
J gene: TRBJ2-1; D gene: TRBD2; V gene: TRBV6-4; clone size: -; CDR3 DNA: TGTGCCAGCAGTGAACTAGCGGGAGGGGATGAGCAGTTCTTC; CDR3 protein: CASSELAGGDEQFF